These T cell receptor beta chains were read from a single sample in a study of naive and memory T cell subsets. TCRdb analysed the UMI-ligation and nested PCR reads with MiXCR anew, one entry per CDR3 protein. The data contain about 120,000 distinct CDR3 sequences, 36% of them singletons. The sample consisted of central memory CD4+ T cells from blood. The receptor source for this set is a human donor in good health. Each CDR3 is given with its conserved first and last residue. A D gene is named only where the DNA matches it firmly. Where a row states a size, it is once, few, many or the class of an expanded clone; other rows omit it.

V gene: TRBV4-2
clone size: many
J gene: TRBJ2-1
D gene: TRBD1
CDR3 DNA: TGTGCCAGCAGCCAAGGGGTCGGGACAGGGTACAATGAGCAGTTCTTC
CDR3 protein: CASSQGVGTGYNEQFF

V gene: TRBV7-9
clone size: .
J gene: TRBJ2-3
D gene: .
CDR3 DNA: TGTGCCAGCAGTCTTGGGACGACGAATACGCAGTATTTT
CDR3 protein: CASSLGTTNTQYF

V gene: TRBV18
clone size: .
J gene: TRBJ1-2
D gene: .
CDR3 DNA: TGTGCCAGCTCACAGGGACTGATGGGAGGTGGCTACACCTTC
CDR3 protein: CASSQGLMGGGYTF

V gene: TRBV6-1
clone size: .
J gene: TRBJ1-5
D gene: .
CDR3 DNA: TGTGCCAGCAGCAAAACAGGGCGAAATCAGCCCCAGCATTTT
CDR3 protein: CASSKTGRNQPQHF

V gene: TRBV29-1
clone size: few
J gene: TRBJ2-3
D gene: TRBD2
CDR3 DNA: TGCAGCTCACGGCGGGGGAGCGCGGATACGCAGTATTTT
CDR3 protein: CSSRRGSADTQYF

V gene: TRBV28
clone size: few
J gene: TRBJ2-4
D gene: TRBD1
CDR3 DNA: TGTGCCAGCCGGGGACAGAACCTAGCCAAAAACATTCAGTACTTC
CDR3 protein: CASRGQNLAKNIQYF

V gene: TRBV2
clone size: few
J gene: TRBJ1-1
D gene: .
CDR3 DNA: TGTGCCAGCAGTGCACAGAGGGCGAACACTGAAGCTTTCTTT
CDR3 protein: CASSAQRANTEAFF

V gene: TRBV6-5
clone size: .
J gene: TRBJ1-5
D gene: .
CDR3 DNA: TGTGCCAGCAGTTACGGAGGGAGCAATCAGCCCCAGCATTTT
CDR3 protein: CASSYGGSNQPQHF

V gene: TRBV25-1
clone size: .
J gene: TRBJ2-7
D gene: .
CDR3 DNA: TGTGCCAGCAGGGGCGGACTGGCGCGAAACTACGAGCAGAACTTC
CDR3 protein: CASRGGLARNYEQNF

V gene: TRBV5-5
clone size: few
J gene: TRBJ1-1
D gene: .
CDR3 DNA: TGTGCCAGCAGCTTGTTTCGGGGTACTGAAGCTTTCTTT
CDR3 protein: CASSLFRGTEAFF

V gene: TRBV15
clone size: few
J gene: TRBJ1-5
D gene: .
CDR3 DNA: TGTGCCACCAGCAGAGATGCACAGGACTATCAGCCCCAGCATTTT
CDR3 protein: CATSRDAQDYQPQHF

V gene: TRBV6-5
clone size: few
J gene: TRBJ2-7
D gene: TRBD2
CDR3 DNA: TGTGCCAGCAGTACCGGGACTAGCGGGAGGATTACTTCCTACGAGCAGTACTTC
CDR3 protein: CASSTGTSGRITSYEQYF

V gene: TRBV19
clone size: few
J gene: TRBJ1-5
D gene: .
CDR3 DNA: TGTGCCAGTAGTATTACTAAGACAGCCCCCACAACGCCCCAGCATTTT
CDR3 protein: CASSITKTAPTTPQHF

V gene: TRBV19
clone size: .
J gene: TRBJ1-1
D gene: TRBD1
CDR3 DNA: TGTGCCAGTAGTCCCCGGGACAGGGCTGAAGCTTTCTTT
CDR3 protein: CASSPRDRAEAFF

V gene: TRBV7-3
clone size: .
J gene: TRBJ1-6
D gene: .
CDR3 DNA: TGTGCCGGCCAGGACGGAGCCTCTAGCTCCTATAATTCACCCCTCCACTTT
CDR3 protein: CAGQDGASSSYNSPLHF

V gene: TRBV24-1
clone size: .
J gene: TRBJ2-3
D gene: TRBD2
CDR3 DNA: TGTGCCACCAGTGATAGTCAAGCGGGAGGCTGGGCAGATACGCAGTATTTT
CDR3 protein: CATSDSQAGGWADTQYF

V gene: TRBV7-2
clone size: .
J gene: TRBJ2-7
D gene: TRBD2
CDR3 DNA: TGTGCCAGCAGCAGTTACTTGACTAGCGGCTACGAGCAGTACTTC
CDR3 protein: CASSSYLTSGYEQYF

V gene: TRBV6-2/TRBV6-3
clone size: .
J gene: TRBJ1-5
D gene: .
CDR3 DNA: TGTGCCAGCAGGTCCTCGGGAGGGTCCCAGCATTTT
CDR3 protein: CASRSSGGSQHF

V gene: TRBV3-1
clone size: few
J gene: TRBJ2-3
D gene: .
CDR3 DNA: TGTGCCAGCAGCCCAAGAAGGGGGAACACAGATACGCAGTATTTT
CDR3 protein: CASSPRRGNTDTQYF

V gene: TRBV12-5
clone size: .
J gene: TRBJ2-3
D gene: .
CDR3 DNA: TGTGCTAGTGGTTTGGGACAGCTCAACACAGATACGCAGTATTTT
CDR3 protein: CASGLGQLNTDTQYF

V gene: TRBV5-1
clone size: .
J gene: TRBJ2-2
D gene: TRBD2
CDR3 DNA: TGCGCCAGCAGCGCGAGGACCGGGACTAGCGGATTCACCGGGGAGCTGTTTTTT
CDR3 protein: CASSARTGTSGFTGELFF

V gene: TRBV27
clone size: .
J gene: TRBJ1-2
D gene: .
CDR3 DNA: TGTGCCAGCAGTTTATCGGGGCTTGGAGACCGTCACTATGGCTACACCTTC
CDR3 protein: CASSLSGLGDRHYGYTF

V gene: TRBV5-1
clone size: .
J gene: TRBJ2-7
D gene: TRBD1
CDR3 DNA: TGCGCCAGCAGCTTGGGGACAGGGCACTACGAGCAGTACTTC
CDR3 protein: CASSLGTGHYEQYF

V gene: TRBV6-2/TRBV6-3
clone size: .
J gene: TRBJ1-6
D gene: TRBD1
CDR3 DNA: TGTGCCAGCAACCGACAGGGGGAAAATTCACCCCTCCACTTT
CDR3 protein: CASNRQGENSPLHF

V gene: TRBV28
clone size: .
J gene: TRBJ2-7
D gene: .
CDR3 DNA: TGTGCCCATCAAAGGACCGGAAACTACGAGCAGTACTTC
CDR3 protein: CAHQRTGNYEQYF

V gene: TRBV12-3/TRBV12-4
clone size: .
J gene: TRBJ1-2
D gene: .
CDR3 DNA: TGTGCCAGCAGTTTCCGGGCGAGCTATGGCTACACCTTC
CDR3 protein: CASSFRASYGYTF

V gene: TRBV7-9
clone size: few
J gene: TRBJ1-3
D gene: .
CDR3 DNA: TGTGCCAGCAGCTTACTTAGAGGGAGCTCTGGAAACACCATATATTTT
CDR3 protein: CASSLLRGSSGNTIYF

V gene: TRBV12-3/TRBV12-4
clone size: .
J gene: TRBJ2-1
D gene: TRBD2
CDR3 DNA: TGTGCCAGCAGTCGCGGACTAGCGGGAGGGCCCTCCTACAATGAGCAGTTCTTC
CDR3 protein: CASSRGLAGGPSYNEQFF

V gene: TRBV7-8
clone size: few
J gene: TRBJ2-7
D gene: .
CDR3 DNA: TGTGCCAGCAGCTTAGACAGGCCTGTTAGCTCCTACGAGCAGTACTTC
CDR3 protein: CASSLDRPVSSYEQYF

V gene: TRBV5-1
clone size: few
J gene: TRBJ2-1
D gene: TRBD2
CDR3 DNA: TGCGCCAGCAGCGCGGGACTAGCCTCCGATGAGCAGTTCTTC
CDR3 protein: CASSAGLASDEQFF

V gene: TRBV2
clone size: .
J gene: TRBJ2-2
D gene: .
CDR3 DNA: TGTGCCAGCAGTGCCAGTCCCGGGGAGCTGTTTTTT
CDR3 protein: CASSASPGELFF

V gene: TRBV5-1
clone size: .
J gene: TRBJ1-1
D gene: .
CDR3 DNA: TGCGCCAGCAGCTTGGGCTCTATTGGAGGAATGAACACTGAAGCTTTCTTT
CDR3 protein: CASSLGSIGGMNTEAFF

V gene: TRBV14
clone size: few
J gene: TRBJ2-3
D gene: .
CDR3 DNA: TGTGCCAGCAGCCACTTAGGGATTTATAGCACAGATACGCAGTATTTT
CDR3 protein: CASSHLGIYSTDTQYF

V gene: TRBV5-1
clone size: once
J gene: TRBJ2-2
D gene: .
CDR3 DNA: TGCGCCAGCAGCTTGGGGGCCAGTTCGAACACCGGGGAGCTGTTTTTT
CDR3 protein: CASSLGASSNTGELFF

V gene: TRBV5-1
clone size: .
J gene: TRBJ2-3
D gene: .
CDR3 DNA: TGCGCCAGCAGGGGTTCTACGCATAGCACAGATACGCAGTATTTT
CDR3 protein: CASRGSTHSTDTQYF

V gene: TRBV7-9
clone size: .
J gene: TRBJ2-1
D gene: .
CDR3 DNA: TGTGCCAGCAGCTTAGGACTAGGCCATGGGGATGAGCAGTTCTTC
CDR3 protein: CASSLGLGHGDEQFF

V gene: TRBV5-6
clone size: few
J gene: TRBJ1-1
D gene: TRBD1
CDR3 DNA: TGTGCCAGCAGCTTGGTCAGGACAGGGGAAAACACTGAAGCTTTCTTT
CDR3 protein: CASSLVRTGENTEAFF

V gene: TRBV15
clone size: .
J gene: TRBJ2-5
D gene: .
CDR3 DNA: TGTGCCACCAGTCAGACGCTCACCGTATCTCAAGAGACCCAGTACTTC
CDR3 protein: CATSQTLTVSQETQYF

V gene: TRBV6-5
clone size: .
J gene: TRBJ2-1
D gene: .
CDR3 DNA: TGTGCCAGCAGTTACTCCGGTTGGAGAGCAGTGGACAATGAGCAGTTCTTC
CDR3 protein: CASSYSGWRAVDNEQFF

V gene: TRBV7-9
clone size: .
J gene: TRBJ2-3
D gene: .
CDR3 DNA: TGTGCCAGCAGCCCGCGAGTATTGGGTGACACAGATACGCAGTATTTT
CDR3 protein: CASSPRVLGDTDTQYF

V gene: TRBV10-3
clone size: .
J gene: TRBJ2-1
D gene: .
CDR3 DNA: TGTGCCATCAGTGAGGGGGGTAGGAGCTCCTACAATGAGCAGTTCTTC
CDR3 protein: CAISEGGRSSYNEQFF

V gene: TRBV7-8
clone size: .
J gene: TRBJ2-2
D gene: .
CDR3 DNA: TGTGCCAGCAGCTTAGTATCCCTAAACACCGGGGAGCTGTTTTTT
CDR3 protein: CASSLVSLNTGELFF

V gene: TRBV20-1
clone size: few
J gene: TRBJ1-2
D gene: .
CDR3 DNA: TGCAGTGCTAGAGATGTGGGGGCCGCATCGTCCCGCGGCTACACCTTC
CDR3 protein: CSARDVGAASSRGYTF

V gene: TRBV7-3
clone size: .
J gene: TRBJ2-1
D gene: .
CDR3 DNA: TGTGCCAGCAGCTTATTCGCGAGCGCGTACAATGAGCAGTTCTTC
CDR3 protein: CASSLFASAYNEQFF

V gene: TRBV11-2
clone size: .
J gene: TRBJ2-3
D gene: TRBD2
CDR3 DNA: TGTGCCAGCAGCACAGGACTAGCGGGAGGGGCAGATACGCAGTATTTT
CDR3 protein: CASSTGLAGGADTQYF

V gene: TRBV28
clone size: .
J gene: TRBJ2-7
D gene: .
CDR3 DNA: TGTGCCAGCATAGGCGGGTTTCCCTACGAGCAGTACTTC
CDR3 protein: CASIGGFPYEQYF

V gene: TRBV7-2
clone size: few
J gene: TRBJ2-3
D gene: TRBD2
CDR3 DNA: TGTGCCAGCAGCTTAGCCGGAGCGGGAACTAGCACAGATACGCAGTATTTT
CDR3 protein: CASSLAGAGTSTDTQYF

V gene: TRBV29-1
clone size: .
J gene: TRBJ2-1
D gene: .
CDR3 DNA: TGCAGCGTTGAAACGTTTGCTGGCTCATCGGGGCAGTTCTTC
CDR3 protein: CSVETFAGSSGQFF

V gene: TRBV28
clone size: few
J gene: TRBJ2-3
D gene: TRBD2
CDR3 DNA: TGTGCCAGCAGTTTAGGGGCTAGCGGGACCACAGATACGCAGTATTTT
CDR3 protein: CASSLGASGTTDTQYF

V gene: TRBV20-1
clone size: .
J gene: TRBJ1-1
D gene: .
CDR3 DNA: TGCAGTGCTAGAGAGTATATGAACACTGAAGCTTTCTTT
CDR3 protein: CSAREYMNTEAFF

V gene: TRBV18
clone size: .
J gene: TRBJ1-5
D gene: .
CDR3 DNA: TGTGCCAGCTCAGGACAGAAAAATCAGCCCCAGCATTTT
CDR3 protein: CASSGQKNQPQHF

V gene: TRBV18
clone size: .
J gene: TRBJ2-3
D gene: TRBD2
CDR3 DNA: TGTGCCAGCTCACCAAGCAGGACTAGCGGGAGCACAGATACGCAGTATTTT
CDR3 protein: CASSPSRTSGSTDTQYF

V gene: TRBV12-3/TRBV12-4
clone size: .
J gene: TRBJ1-5
D gene: .
CDR3 DNA: TGTGCCAGCAGCTGGTCAATTGGTAGCAATCAGCCCCAGCATTTT
CDR3 protein: CASSWSIGSNQPQHF

V gene: TRBV29-1
clone size: .
J gene: TRBJ2-5
D gene: .
CDR3 DNA: TGCAGCGTTGAAGTTAACGGACATTCGGGGGAGACCCAGTACTTC
CDR3 protein: CSVEVNGHSGETQYF

V gene: TRBV29-1
clone size: .
J gene: TRBJ2-1
D gene: .
CDR3 DNA: TGCAGCGTTTCAGCGGGTCCCTCCTACAATGAGCAGTTCTTC
CDR3 protein: CSVSAGPSYNEQFF

V gene: TRBV5-1
clone size: .
J gene: TRBJ1-5
D gene: .
CDR3 DNA: TGCGCCAGCAGCTTGGGGGGTATTAGCAATCAGCCCCAGCATTTT
CDR3 protein: CASSLGGISNQPQHF

V gene: TRBV6-5
clone size: .
J gene: TRBJ2-1
D gene: .
CDR3 DNA: TGTGCCAGCAGTACCCGGAGGCTGCGCGGCCCTAGCTCCTACAATGAGCAGTTCTTC
CDR3 protein: CASSTRRLRGPSSYNEQFF